This T cell receptor beta chain was sequenced during a study of blood T cell repertoires in COVID-19. Study-wide background: Donors in the United States, Italy and Spain gave samples during acute or convalescent COVID-19. The analysed material was cDNA or gDNA that came from T cells, B-cell-depleted T cells, or PBMCs.

The CDR3 totals 16 residues. V was shortened by 3 bases and J by 1 base, with 10 bases between the two germline ends. Per the germline V gene, CDR1 is MNHEY and CDR2 is SMNVEV (reference sequence). In the authors' methods: Estimates of nucleated cell counts were drawn from the amplification of reference gene primers. Some clones are missing from TCRdb's copy, which holds only in-frame ones; the method was immunoSEQ multiplex PCR. The DNA gave D and trimming, while V, J and clone size come from that table. This sample has some 190,000 clones, with 70% to 90% found just once. The specimen sequenced was peripheral blood. The chain links TRBV27 to TRBJ2-6, with D tentatively TRBD1 (5 bases). The receptor comes from a woman of 80 years or more with acute or convalescent COVID-19. DNA for the CDR3: TGTGCCAGCAGTTTTCAATCAGGGTCTGGGGCCAACGTCCTGACTTTC. Translating it yields CASSFQSGSGANVLTF.